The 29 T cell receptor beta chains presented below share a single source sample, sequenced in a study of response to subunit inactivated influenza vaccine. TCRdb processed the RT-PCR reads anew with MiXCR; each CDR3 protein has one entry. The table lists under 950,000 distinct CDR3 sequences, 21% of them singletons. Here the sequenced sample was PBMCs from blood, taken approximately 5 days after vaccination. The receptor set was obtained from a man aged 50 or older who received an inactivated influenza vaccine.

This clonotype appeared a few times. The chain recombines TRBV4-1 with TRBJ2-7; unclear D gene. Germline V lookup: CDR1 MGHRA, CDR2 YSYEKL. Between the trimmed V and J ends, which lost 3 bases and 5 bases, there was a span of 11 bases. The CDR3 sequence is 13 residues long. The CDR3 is CASSQLHLNEQYF. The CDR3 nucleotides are TGCGCCAGCAGCCAGCTCCATCTTAACGAGCAGTACTTC.

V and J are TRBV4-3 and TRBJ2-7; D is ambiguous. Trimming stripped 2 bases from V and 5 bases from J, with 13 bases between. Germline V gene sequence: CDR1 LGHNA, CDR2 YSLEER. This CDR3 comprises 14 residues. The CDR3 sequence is CASSQSLGNHEQYF. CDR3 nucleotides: TGCGCCAGCAGCCAATCGTTAGGCAACCACGAGCAGTACTTC.

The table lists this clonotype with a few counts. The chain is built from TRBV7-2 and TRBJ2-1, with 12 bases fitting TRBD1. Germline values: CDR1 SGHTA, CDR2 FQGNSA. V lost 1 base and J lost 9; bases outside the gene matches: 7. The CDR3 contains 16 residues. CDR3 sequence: CASSLGAGTGGGEQFF. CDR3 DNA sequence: TGTGCCAGCAGCTTAGGGGCGGGGACAGGGGGCGGTGAGCAGTTCTTC. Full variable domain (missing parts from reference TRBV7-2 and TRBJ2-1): GAGVSQSPSNKVTEKGKDVELRCDPISGHTALYWYRQSLGQGLEFLIYFQGNSAPDKSGLPSDRFSAERTGGSVSTLTIQRTQQEDSAVYLCASSLGAGTGGGEQFFGPGTRLTVL.

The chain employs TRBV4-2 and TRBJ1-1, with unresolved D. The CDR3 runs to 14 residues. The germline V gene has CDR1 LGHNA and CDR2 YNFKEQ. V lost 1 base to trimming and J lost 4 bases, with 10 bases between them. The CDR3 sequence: CASSQGSTATEAFF. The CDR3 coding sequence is TGTGCCAGCAGCCAAGGGTCTACGGCCACTGAAGCTTTCTTT.

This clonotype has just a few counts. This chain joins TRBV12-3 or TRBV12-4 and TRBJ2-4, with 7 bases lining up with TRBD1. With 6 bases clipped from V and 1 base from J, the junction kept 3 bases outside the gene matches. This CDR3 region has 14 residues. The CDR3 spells CASRIQGAKNIQYF. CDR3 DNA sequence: TGTGCCAGCAGAATACAGGGGGCCAAAAACATTCAGTACTTC.

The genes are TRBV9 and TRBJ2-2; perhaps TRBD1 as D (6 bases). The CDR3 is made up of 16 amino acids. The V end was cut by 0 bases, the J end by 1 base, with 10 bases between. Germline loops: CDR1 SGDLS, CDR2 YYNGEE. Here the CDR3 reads CASSVVGGQNTGELFF. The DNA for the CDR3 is TGTGCCAGCAGCGTAGTAGGGGGACAGAACACCGGGGAGCTGTTTTTT.

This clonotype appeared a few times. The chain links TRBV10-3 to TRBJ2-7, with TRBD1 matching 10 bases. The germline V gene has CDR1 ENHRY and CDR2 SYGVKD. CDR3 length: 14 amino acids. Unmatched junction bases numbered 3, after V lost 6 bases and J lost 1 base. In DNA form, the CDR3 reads TGTGCCATCAGGACAGGGGGCGAGTCCTACGAGCAGTACTTC. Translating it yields CAIRTGGESYEQYF.

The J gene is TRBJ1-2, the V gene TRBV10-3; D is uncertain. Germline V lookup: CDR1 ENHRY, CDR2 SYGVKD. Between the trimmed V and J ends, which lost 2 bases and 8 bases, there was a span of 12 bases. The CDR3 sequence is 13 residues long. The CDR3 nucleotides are TGTGCCATCAGTGAGACGGCTAGCCGGGGCTACACCTTC. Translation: CAISETASRGYTF.

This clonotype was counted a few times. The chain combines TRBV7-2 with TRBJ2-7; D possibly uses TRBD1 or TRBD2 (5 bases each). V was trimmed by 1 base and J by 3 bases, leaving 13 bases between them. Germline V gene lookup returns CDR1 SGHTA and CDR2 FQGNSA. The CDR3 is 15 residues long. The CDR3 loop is CASSLGGAPGYEQYF. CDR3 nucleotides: TGTGCCAGCAGCTTAGGAGGGGCGCCTGGCTACGAGCAGTACTTC. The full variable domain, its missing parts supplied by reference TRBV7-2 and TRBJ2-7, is GAGVSQSPSNKVTEKGKDVELRCDPISGHTALYWYRQSLGQGLEFLIYFQGNSAPDKSGLPSDRFSAERTGGSVSTLTIQRTQQEDSAVYLCASSLGGAPGYEQYFGPGTRLTVT.

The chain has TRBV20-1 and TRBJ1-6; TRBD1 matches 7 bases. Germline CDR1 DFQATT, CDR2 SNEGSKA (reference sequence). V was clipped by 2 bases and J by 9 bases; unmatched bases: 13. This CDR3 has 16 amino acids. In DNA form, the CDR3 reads TGCAGTGCTAGACCATCGACAGGGATTGTCGGTTCACCCCTCCACTTT. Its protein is CSARPSTGIVGSPLHF.

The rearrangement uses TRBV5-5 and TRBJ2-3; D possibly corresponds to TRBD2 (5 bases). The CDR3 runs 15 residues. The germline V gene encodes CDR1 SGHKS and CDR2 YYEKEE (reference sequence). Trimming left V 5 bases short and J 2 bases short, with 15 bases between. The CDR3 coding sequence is TGTGCCAGCAGTTACGGACTTGAACTCACAGATACGCAGTATTTT. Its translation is CASSYGLELTDTQYF. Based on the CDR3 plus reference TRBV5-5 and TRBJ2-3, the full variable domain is DAGVTQSPTHLIKTRGQQVTLRCSPISGHKSVSWYQQVLGQGPQFIFQYYEKEERGRGNFPDRFSARQFPNYSSELNVNALLLGDSALYLCASSYGLELTDTQYFGPGTRLTVL.

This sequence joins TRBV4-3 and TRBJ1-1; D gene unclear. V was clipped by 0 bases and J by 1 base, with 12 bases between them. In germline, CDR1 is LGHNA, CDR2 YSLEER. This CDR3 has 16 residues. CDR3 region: CASSQERSPANTEAFF. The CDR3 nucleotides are TGCGCCAGCAGCCAAGAAAGAAGCCCAGCGAACACTGAAGCTTTCTTT.

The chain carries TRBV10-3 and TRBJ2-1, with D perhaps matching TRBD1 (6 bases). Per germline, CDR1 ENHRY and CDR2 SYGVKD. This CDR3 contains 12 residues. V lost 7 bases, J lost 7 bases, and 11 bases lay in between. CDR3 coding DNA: TGTGCCATCATGAGGACAGAGAATGAGCAGTTCTTC. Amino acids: CAIMRTENEQFF.

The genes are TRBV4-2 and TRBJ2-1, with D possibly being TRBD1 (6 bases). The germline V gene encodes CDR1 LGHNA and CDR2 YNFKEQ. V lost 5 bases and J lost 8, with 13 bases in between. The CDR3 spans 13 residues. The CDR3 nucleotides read TGTGCCAGCAGCGAGGGACATGGCGATGAGCAGTTCTTC. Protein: CASSEGHGDEQFF.

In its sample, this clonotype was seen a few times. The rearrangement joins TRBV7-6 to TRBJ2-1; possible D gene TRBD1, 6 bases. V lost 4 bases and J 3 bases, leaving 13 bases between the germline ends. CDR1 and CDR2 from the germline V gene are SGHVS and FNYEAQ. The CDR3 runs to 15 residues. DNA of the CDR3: TGTGCCAGCAGCTCCTACCGGGACAACTACAATGAGCAGTTCTTC. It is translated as CASSSYRDNYNEQFF.

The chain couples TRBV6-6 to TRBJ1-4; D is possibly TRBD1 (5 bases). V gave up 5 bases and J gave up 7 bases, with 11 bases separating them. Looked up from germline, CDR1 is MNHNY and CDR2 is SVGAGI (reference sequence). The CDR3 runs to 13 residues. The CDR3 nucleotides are TGTGCCAGCAGTCCCTCGGGACGTGAAAAACTGTTTTTT. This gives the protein CASSPSGREKLFF.

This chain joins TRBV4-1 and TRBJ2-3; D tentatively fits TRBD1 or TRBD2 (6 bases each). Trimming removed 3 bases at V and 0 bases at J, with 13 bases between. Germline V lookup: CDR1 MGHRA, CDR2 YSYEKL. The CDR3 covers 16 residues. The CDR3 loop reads CASSHPRGHSTDTQYF. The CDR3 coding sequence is TGCGCCAGCAGCCACCCGCGGGGACACAGCACAGATACGCAGTATTTT.

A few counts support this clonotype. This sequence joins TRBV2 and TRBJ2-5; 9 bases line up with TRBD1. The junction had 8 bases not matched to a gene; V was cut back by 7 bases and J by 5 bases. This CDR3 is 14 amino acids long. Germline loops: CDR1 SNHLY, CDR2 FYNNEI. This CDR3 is CASTTRTGDETQYF. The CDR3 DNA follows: TGTGCCAGCACCACAAGGACAGGGGACGAGACCCAGTACTTC.

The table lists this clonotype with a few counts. Written as DNA, the CDR3 is TGTGCCAGCACTCCCCGGGACACCATATACAATGAGCAGTTCTTC. Its translation is CASTPRDTIYNEQFF. The chain uses TRBV27 and TRBJ2-1, with D perhaps TRBD1 (6 bases). Germline CDR1 MNHEY, CDR2 SMNVEV (reference sequence). The CDR3 covers 15 residues. Trimming pared 7 bases from V and 4 bases from J, leaving 17 bases between.

The CDR3 here is CSAQYSNQPQHF. The CDR3 nucleotides read TGCAGTGCTCAGTATAGCAATCAGCCCCAGCATTTT. The V gene is TRBV20-1, the J gene TRBJ1-5; no definite D call. V lost 5 bases and J lost 0, with 5 bases in between. This CDR3 region has 12 residues. Germline V gene sequence: CDR1 DFQATT, CDR2 SNEGSKA (reference sequence).

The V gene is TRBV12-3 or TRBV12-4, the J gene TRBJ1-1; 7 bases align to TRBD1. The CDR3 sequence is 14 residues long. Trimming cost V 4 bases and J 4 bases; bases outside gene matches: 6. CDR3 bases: TGTGCCAGCAGTTATAACAGGGGCGGCACTGAAGCTTTCTTT. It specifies CASSYNRGGTEAFF.

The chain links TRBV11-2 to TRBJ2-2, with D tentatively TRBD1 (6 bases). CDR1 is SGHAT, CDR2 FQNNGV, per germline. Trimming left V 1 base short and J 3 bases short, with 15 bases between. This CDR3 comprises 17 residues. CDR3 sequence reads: CASSLAPDSGDTGELFF. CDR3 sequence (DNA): TGTGCCAGCAGCTTAGCACCAGATTCAGGGGACACCGGGGAGCTGTTTTTT.

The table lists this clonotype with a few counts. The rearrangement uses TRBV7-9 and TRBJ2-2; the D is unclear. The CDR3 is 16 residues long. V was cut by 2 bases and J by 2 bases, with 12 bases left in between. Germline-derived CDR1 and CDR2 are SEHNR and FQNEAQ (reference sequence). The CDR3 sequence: CASSLRAVRNTGELFF. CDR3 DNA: TGTGCCAGCAGCTTACGCGCAGTTCGTAACACCGGGGAGCTGTTTTTT.

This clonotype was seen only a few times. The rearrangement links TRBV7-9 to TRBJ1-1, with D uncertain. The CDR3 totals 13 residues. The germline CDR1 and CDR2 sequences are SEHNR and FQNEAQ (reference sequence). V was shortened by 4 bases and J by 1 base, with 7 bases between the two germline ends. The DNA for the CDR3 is TGTGCCAGCAGCTCTCAGGCGAACACTGAAGCTTTCTTT. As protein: CASSSQANTEAFF.

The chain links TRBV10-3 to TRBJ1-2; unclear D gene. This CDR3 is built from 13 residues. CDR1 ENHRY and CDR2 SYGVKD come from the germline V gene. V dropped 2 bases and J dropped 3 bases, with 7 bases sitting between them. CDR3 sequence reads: CAISEKGDYGYTF. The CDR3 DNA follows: TGTGCCATCAGTGAGAAGGGCGACTATGGCTACACCTTC.

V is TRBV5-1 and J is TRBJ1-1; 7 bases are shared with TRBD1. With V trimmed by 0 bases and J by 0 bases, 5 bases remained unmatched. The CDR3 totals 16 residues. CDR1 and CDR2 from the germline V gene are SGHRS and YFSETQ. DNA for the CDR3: TGCGCCAGCAGCTTGGGAAGACAGGGCTTGAACACTGAAGCTTTCTTT. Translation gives CASSLGRQGLNTEAFF.

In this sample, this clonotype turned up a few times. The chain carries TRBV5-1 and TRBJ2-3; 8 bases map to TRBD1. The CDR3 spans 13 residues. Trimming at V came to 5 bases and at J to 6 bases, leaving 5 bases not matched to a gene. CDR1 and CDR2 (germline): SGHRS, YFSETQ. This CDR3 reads CASSADRVDTQYF. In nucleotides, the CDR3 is TGCGCCAGCAGTGCGGACAGGGTTGATACGCAGTATTTT.

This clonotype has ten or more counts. The CDR3 DNA follows: TGTGCCAGCAGTTTAATAGGGGCGGGCGGGGAGCTGTTTTTT. Residues: CASSLIGAGGELFF. The rearrangement links TRBV27 to TRBJ2-2, with D tentatively TRBD1 or TRBD2 (5 bases each). Per germline, CDR1 MNHEY and CDR2 SMNVEV (reference sequence). V shed 2 bases and J shed 7 bases, with 11 bases lying between them. The CDR3 length is 14 residues.

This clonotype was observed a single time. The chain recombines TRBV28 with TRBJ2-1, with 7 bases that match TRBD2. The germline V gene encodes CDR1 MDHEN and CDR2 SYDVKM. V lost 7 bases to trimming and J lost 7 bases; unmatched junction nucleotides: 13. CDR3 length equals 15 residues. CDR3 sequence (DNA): TGTGCCAGCATGCCCTCGCTAGCGGTTAAGAATGAGCAGTTCTTC. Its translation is CASMPSLAVKNEQFF.